These T cell receptor beta chains were read from a single sample in a study of control samples from healthy donors and cancer patients. TCRdb's copy holds only in-frame clones and misses some; the assay was immunoSEQ multiplex PCR. The sample includes 130,000 to 150,000 clones, roughly 94% seen only once; the top ten take approximately 15%. Material for sequencing was PBMCs. The receptors were gathered from a man aged 55 to 70 with colorectal cancer. The CDR3 runs from the conserved cysteine through the conserved F or W.

V: TRBV30; length: 13; CDR3: CAWSVQPSNEQFF
V: TRBV19; length: 15; CDR3: CASKPQGGTTGELFF
V: TRBV28; length: 18; CDR3: CASSLLGSGGTTSYEQYF
V: TRBV7-9; length: 14; CDR3: CASSTDFTHSPLHF
V: TRBV7-9; length: 12; CDR3: CASSLIPGELFF
V: TRBV10-3; length: 14; CDR3: CAISERGSTDTQYF
V: TRBV5-4; length: 15; CDR3: CASTRKGSSYNEQFF
V: TRBV2; length: 16; CDR3: CASSVSPGSVEAEAFF
V: TRBV7-9; length: 17; CDR3: CASSLGWDRYIHQPQHF
V: TRBV5-1; length: 15; CDR3: CASSFQTGATDTQYF
V: TRBV7-2; length: 14; CDR3: CASSWARVGDEQFF
V: TRBV5-1; length: 16; CDR3: CASSPPGQVGTDTQYF
V: TRBV30; length: 14; CDR3: CAWKRGAESEKLFF
V: TRBV27; length: 16; CDR3: CASTPRGPGAGGTQYF
V: TRBV30; length: 14; CDR3: CAWSVGDGTYEQYF
V: TRBV10-2; length: 12; CDR3: CASSTGTTEAFF
V: TRBV19; length: 20; CDR3: CASSIEVTSGGPLNQETQYF
V: TRBV4-2; length: 13; CDR3: CASSPLTSNEQFF
V: TRBV19; length: 13; CDR3: CASREQGLKKLFF
V: TRBV10-3; length: 13; CDR3: CATTPGQDQPQHF
V: TRBV29-1; length: 18; CDR3: CSVSGTAVGTGKGYEQYF
V: TRBV5-4; length: 14; CDR3: CASSRRGGGEKLFF